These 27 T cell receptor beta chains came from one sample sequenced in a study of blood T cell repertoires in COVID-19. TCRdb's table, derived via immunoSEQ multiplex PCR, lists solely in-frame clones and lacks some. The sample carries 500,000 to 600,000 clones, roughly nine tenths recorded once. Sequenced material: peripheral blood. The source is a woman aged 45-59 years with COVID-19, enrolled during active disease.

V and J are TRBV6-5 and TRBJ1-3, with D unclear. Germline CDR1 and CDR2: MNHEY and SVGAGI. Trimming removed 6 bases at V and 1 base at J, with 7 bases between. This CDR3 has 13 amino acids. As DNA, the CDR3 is TGTGCCAGCAGAATCAGTTCTGGAAACACCATATATTTT. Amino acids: CASRISSGNTIYF.

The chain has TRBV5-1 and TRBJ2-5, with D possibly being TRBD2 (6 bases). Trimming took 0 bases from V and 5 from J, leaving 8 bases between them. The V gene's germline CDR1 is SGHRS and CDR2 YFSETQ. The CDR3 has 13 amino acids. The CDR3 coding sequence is TGCGCCAGCAGCTTGGCTCGGGGGGAGACCCAGTACTTC. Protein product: CASSLARGETQYF. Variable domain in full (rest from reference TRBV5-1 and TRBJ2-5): KAGVTQTPRYLIKTRGQQVTLSCSPISGHRSVSWYQQTPGQGLQFLFEYFSETQRNKGNFPGRFSGRQFSNSRSEMNVSTLELGDSALYLCASSLARGETQYFGPGTRLLVL.

The CDR3 loop is CSVPRGSTHYGYTF. Written as DNA, the CDR3 is TGCAGCGTCCCAAGGGGGAGTACCCATTATGGCTACACCTTC. The chain combines TRBV29-1 with TRBJ1-2, with D maybe TRBD1 (6 bases). Germline V gene data show CDR1 as SQVTM and CDR2 as ANQGSEA. Trimming left V 6 bases short and J 5 bases short, with 19 bases between. The CDR3 is 14 amino acids.

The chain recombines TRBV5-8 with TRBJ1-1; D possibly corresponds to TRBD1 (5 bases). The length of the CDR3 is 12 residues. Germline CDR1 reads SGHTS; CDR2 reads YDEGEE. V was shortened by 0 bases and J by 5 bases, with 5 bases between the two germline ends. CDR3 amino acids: CASSLEGTEAFF. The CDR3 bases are TGTGCCAGCAGCTTGGAGGGGACTGAAGCTTTCTTT.

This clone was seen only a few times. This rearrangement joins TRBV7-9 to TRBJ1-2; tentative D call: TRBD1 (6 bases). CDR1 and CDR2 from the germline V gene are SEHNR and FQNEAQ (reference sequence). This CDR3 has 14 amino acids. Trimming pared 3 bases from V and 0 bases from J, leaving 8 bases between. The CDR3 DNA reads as TGTGCCAGCAGCTTCACAGGGTCTAACTATGGCTACACCTTC. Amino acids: CASSFTGSNYGYTF.

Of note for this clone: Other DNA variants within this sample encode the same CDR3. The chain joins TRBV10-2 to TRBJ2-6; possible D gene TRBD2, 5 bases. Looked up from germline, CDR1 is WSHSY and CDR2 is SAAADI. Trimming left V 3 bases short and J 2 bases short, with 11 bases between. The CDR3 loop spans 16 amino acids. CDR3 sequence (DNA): TGCGCCAGCAGTGAAGGACCCGGGACTGGGGCCAACGTCCTGACTTTC. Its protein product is CASSEGPGTGANVLTF.

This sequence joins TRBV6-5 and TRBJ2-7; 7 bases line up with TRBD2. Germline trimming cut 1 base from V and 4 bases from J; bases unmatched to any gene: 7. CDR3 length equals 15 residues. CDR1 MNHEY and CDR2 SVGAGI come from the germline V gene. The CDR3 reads CASSYFAREGYEQYF. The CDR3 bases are TGTGCCAGCAGTTACTTCGCCAGGGAGGGATACGAGCAGTACTTC.

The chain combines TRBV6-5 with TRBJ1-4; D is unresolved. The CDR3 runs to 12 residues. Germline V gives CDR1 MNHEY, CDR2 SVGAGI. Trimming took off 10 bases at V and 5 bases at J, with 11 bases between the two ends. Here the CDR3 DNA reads TGTGCCATTGTGTTCGGGAATGAAAAACTGTTTTTT. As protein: CAIVFGNEKLFF.

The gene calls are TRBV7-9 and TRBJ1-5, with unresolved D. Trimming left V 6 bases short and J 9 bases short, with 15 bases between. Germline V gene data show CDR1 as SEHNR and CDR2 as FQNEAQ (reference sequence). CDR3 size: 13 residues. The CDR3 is CASSISGDGPQHF. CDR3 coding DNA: TGTGCCAGCAGTATATCAGGTGACGGGCCCCAGCATTTT. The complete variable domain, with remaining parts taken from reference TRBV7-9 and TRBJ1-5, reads DTGVSQNPRHKITKRGQNVTFRCDPISEHNRLYWYRQTLGQGPEFLTYFQNEAQLEKSRLLSDRFSAERPKGSFSTLEIQRTEQGDSAMYLCASSISGDGPQHFGDGTRLSIL.

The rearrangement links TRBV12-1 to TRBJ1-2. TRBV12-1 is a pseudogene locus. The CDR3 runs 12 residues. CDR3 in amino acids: CASYAVLYGYTF. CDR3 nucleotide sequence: TGTGCCAGTTACGCGGTTCTCTATGGCTACACCTTC.

The CDR3 sequence is CASSGFGRGYIYEQYF. DNA for the CDR3: TGTGCCAGCAGTGGTTTTGGGCGGGGCTATATCTACGAGCAGTACTTC. The V call is TRBV7-9, the J call TRBJ2-7; perhaps TRBD2 as D (6 bases). This CDR3 has 16 residues. Germline-derived CDR1 and CDR2 are SEHNR and FQNEAQ (reference sequence). V shed 6 bases and J shed 3 bases, with 21 bases lying between them. Complete variable domain (other parts from reference TRBV7-9 and TRBJ2-7): DTGVSQNPRHKITKRGQNVTFRCDPISEHNRLYWYRQTLGQGPEFLTYFQNEAQLEKSRLLSDRFSAERPKGSFSTLEIQRTEQGDSAMYLCASSGFGRGYIYEQYFGPGTRLTVT.

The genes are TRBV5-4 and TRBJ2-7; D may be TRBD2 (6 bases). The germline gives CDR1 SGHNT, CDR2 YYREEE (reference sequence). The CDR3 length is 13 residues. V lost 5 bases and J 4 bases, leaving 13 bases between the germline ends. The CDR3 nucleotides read TGTGCCAGCAGTCCCGGGACTTTGTACGAGCAGTACTTC. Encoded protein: CASSPGTLYEQYF.

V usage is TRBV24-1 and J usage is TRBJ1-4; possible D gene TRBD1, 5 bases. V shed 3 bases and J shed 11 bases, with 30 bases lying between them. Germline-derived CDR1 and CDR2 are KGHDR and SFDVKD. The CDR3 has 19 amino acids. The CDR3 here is CATSDPLLTGRGAGKKLFF. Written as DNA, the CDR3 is TGTGCCACCAGTGATCCCCTCTTAACAGGTAGGGGTGCTGGGAAGAAACTGTTTTTT.

CDR3 sequence reads: CASRELAAGSYEQYF. DNA for the CDR3: TGTGCCAGCAGGGAACTAGCGGCGGGCTCCTACGAGCAGTACTTC. This chain joins TRBV2 and TRBJ2-7; 8 bases map to TRBD2. The CDR3 runs to 15 residues. Germline V gene lookup returns CDR1 SNHLY and CDR2 FYNNEI. The ends lost 6 bases at V and 0 bases at J; junction bases unmatched: 7.

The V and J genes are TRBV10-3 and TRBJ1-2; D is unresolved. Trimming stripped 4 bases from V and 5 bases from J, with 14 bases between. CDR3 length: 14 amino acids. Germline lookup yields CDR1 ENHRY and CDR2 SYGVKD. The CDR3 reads CAISGREFGYGYTF. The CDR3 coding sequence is TGTGCCATCAGTGGGAGGGAGTTTGGGTATGGCTACACCTTC.

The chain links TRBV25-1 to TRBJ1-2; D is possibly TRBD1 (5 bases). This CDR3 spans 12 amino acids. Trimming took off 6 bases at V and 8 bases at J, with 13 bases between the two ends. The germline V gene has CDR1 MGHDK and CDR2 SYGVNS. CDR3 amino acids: CASRQDPGGYTF. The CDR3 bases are TGTGCCAGCAGACAGGATCCAGGAGGCTACACCTTC.

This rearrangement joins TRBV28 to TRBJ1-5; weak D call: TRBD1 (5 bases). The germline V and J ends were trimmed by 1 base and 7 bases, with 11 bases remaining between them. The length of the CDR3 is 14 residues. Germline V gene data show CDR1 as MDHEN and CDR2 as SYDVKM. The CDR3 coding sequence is TGTGCCAGCAGTTTATTGCAGGGTCGGCAGCCCCAGCATTTT. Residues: CASSLLQGRQPQHF.

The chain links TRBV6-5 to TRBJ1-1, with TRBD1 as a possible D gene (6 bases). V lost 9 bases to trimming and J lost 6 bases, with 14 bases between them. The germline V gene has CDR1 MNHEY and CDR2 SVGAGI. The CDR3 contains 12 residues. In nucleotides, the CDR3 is TGTGCCAGTGCCAGGGGCGGAGCTGAAGCTTTCTTT. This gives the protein CASARGGAEAFF.

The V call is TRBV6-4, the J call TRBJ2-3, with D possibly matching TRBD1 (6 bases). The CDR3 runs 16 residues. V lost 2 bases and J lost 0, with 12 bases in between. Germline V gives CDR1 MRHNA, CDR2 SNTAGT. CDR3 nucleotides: TGTGCCAGCAGTGACCAGCACAGGGAAAGCACAGATACGCAGTATTTT. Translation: CASSDQHRESTDTQYF.

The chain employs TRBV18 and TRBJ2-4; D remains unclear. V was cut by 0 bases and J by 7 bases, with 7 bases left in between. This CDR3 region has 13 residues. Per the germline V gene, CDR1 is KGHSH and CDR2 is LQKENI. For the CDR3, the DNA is TGTGCCAGCTCACCACCAGAAGCCAACATTCAGTACTTC. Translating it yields CASSPPEANIQYF.

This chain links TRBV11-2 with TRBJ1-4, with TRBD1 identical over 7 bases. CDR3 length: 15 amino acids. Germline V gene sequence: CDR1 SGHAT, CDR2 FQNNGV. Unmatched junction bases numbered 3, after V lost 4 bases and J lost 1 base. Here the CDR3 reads CASSYGTVTNEKLFF. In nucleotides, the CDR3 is TGTGCCAGCAGCTACGGGACAGTAACTAATGAAAAACTGTTTTTT.

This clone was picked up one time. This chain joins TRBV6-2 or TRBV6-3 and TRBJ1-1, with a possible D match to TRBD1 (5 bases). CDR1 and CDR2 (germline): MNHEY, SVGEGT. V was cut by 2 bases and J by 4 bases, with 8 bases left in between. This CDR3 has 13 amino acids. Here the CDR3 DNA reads TGTGCCAGCAGTTACCAAGGGGTCACTGAAGCTTTCTTT. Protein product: CASSYQGVTEAFF.

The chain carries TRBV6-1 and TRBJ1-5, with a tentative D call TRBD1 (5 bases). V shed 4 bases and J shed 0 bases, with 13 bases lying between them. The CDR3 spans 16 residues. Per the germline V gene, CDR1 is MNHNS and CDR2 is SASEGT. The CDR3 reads CASSAQVLHSNQPQHF. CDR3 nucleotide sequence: TGTGCCAGCAGTGCACAGGTTCTCCATAGCAATCAGCCCCAGCATTTT.

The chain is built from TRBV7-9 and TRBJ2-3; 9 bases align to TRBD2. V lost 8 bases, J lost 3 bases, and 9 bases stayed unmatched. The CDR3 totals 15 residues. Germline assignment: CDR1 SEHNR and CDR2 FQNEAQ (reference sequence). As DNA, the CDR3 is TGTGCCAGCGCCCCCGGGGCGGGGGGGACAGATACGCAGTATTTT. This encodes CASAPGAGGTDTQYF.

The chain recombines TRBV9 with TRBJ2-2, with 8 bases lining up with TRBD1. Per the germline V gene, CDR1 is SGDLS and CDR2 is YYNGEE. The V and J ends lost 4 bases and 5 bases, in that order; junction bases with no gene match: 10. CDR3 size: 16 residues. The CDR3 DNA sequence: TGTGCCAGCAGCCCGCGGACAGGGATAGGGACCGGGGAGCTGTTTTTT. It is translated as CASSPRTGIGTGELFF.

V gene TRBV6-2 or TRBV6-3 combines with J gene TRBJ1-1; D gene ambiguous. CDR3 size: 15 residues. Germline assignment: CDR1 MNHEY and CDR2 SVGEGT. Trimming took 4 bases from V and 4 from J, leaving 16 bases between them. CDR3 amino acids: CASSSGLGGSTEAFF. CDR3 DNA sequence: TGTGCCAGCAGTTCTGGATTAGGCGGAAGCACTGAAGCTTTCTTT.

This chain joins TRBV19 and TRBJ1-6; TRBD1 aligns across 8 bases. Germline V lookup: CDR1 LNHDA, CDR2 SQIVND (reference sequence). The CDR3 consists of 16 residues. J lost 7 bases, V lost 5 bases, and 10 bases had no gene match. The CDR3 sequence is CASSPQQGAENSPLHF. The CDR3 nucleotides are TGTGCCAGTAGTCCACAGCAGGGGGCTGAAAATTCACCCCTCCACTTT.